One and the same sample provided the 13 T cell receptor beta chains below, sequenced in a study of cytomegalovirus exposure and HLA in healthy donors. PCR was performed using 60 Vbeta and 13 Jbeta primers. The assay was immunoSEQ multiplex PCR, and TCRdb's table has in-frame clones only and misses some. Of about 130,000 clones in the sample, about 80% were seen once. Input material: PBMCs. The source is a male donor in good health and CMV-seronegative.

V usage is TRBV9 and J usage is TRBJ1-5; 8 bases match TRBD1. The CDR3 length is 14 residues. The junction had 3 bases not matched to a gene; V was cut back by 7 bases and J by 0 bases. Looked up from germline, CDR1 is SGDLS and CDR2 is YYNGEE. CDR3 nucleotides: TGTGCCAGCGGAACAGGGGGTAGCAATCAGCCCCAGCATTTT. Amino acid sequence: CASGTGGSNQPQHF. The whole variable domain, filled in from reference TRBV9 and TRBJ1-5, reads DSGVTQTPKHLITATGQRVTLRCSPRSGDLSVYWYQQSLDQGLQFLIQYYNGEERAKGNILERFSAQQFPDLHSELNLSSLELGDSALYFCASGTGGSNQPQHFGDGTRLSIL.

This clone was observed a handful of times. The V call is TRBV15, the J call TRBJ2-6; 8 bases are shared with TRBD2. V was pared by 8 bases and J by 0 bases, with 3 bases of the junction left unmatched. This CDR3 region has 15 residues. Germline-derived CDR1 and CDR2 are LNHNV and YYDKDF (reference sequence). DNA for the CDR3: TGTGCCACCCGGGAGGGCCTCTCTGGGGCCAACGTCCTGACTTTC. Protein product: CATREGLSGANVLTF.

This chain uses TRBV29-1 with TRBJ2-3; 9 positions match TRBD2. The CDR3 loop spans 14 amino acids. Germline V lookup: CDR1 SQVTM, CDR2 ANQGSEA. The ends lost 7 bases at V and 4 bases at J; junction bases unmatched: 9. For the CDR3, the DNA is TGCAGCGCCGCGGGTAGCGGGAGTGCAGATACGCAGTATTTT. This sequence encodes CSAAGSGSADTQYF.

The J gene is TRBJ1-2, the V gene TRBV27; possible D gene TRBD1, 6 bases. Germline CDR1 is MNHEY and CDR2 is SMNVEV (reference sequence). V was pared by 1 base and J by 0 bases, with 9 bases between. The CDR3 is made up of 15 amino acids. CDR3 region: CASSLYQGTNYGYTF. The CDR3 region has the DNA TGTGCCAGCAGTTTATATCAGGGGACTAACTATGGCTACACCTTC.

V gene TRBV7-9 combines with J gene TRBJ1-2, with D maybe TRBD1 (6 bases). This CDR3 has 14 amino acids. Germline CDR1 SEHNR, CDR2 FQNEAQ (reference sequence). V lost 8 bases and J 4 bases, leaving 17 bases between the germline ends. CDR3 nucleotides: TGTGCCAGCGCTCCTACTGACAGGCTCTATGGCTACACCTTC. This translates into CASAPTDRLYGYTF.

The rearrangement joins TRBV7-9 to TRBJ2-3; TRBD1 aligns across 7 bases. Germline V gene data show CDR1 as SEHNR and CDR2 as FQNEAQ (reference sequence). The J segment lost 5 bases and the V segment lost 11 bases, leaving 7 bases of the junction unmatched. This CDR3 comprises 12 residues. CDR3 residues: CALEGARDTQYF. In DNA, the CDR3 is TGTGCCCTAGAGGGGGCCAGAGATACGCAGTATTTT.

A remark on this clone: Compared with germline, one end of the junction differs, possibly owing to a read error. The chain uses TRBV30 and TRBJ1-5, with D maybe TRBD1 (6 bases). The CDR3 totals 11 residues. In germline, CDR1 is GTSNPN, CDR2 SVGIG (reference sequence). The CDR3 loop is CAWSEGQLQHF. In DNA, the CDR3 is TGTGCCTGGAGCGAAGGACAGCTCCAGCATTTT.

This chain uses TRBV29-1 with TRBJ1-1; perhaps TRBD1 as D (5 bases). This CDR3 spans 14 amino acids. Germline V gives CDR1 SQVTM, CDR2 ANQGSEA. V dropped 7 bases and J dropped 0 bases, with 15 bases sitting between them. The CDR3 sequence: CSGGVGGMNTEAFF. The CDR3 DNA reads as TGCAGCGGCGGGGTGGGGGGAATGAACACTGAAGCTTTCTTT.

The CDR3 region has the DNA TGTGCCAGCAGTTCTAGACTCAAACAGGATCCTCGGGAGACCCAGTACTTC. Its protein product is CASSSRLKQDPRETQYF. The chain has TRBV2 and TRBJ2-5; tentative D call: TRBD1 (5 bases). The V end was cut by 5 bases, the J end by 5 bases, with 24 bases between. The CDR3 is 17 amino acids. Germline values: CDR1 SNHLY, CDR2 FYNNEI.

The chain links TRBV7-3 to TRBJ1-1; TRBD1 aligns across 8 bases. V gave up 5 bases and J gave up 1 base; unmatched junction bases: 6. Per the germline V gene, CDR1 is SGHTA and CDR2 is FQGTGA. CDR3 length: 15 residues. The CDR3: CASSPDRGGNTEAFF. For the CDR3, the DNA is TGTGCCAGCAGCCCCGACAGGGGAGGGAACACTGAAGCTTTCTTT.

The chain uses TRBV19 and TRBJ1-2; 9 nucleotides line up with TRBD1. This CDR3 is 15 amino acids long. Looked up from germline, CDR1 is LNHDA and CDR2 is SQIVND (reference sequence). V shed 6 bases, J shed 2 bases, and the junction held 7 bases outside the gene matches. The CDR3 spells CASRPPGQGNYGYTF. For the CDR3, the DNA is TGTGCCAGTAGGCCACCGGGACAGGGAAACTATGGCTACACCTTC. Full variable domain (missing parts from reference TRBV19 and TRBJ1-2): DGGITQSPKYLFRKEGQNVTLSCEQNLNHDAMYWYRQDPGQGLRLIYYSQIVNDFQKGDIAEGYSVSREKKESFPLTVTSAQKNPTAFYLCASRPPGQGNYGYTFGSGTRLTVV.

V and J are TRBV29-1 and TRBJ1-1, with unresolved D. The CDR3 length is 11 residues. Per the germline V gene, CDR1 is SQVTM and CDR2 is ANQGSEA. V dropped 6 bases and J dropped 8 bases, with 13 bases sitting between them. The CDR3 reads CSVPPPGEAFF. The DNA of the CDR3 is TGCAGCGTCCCACCACCGGGGGAAGCTTTCTTT.

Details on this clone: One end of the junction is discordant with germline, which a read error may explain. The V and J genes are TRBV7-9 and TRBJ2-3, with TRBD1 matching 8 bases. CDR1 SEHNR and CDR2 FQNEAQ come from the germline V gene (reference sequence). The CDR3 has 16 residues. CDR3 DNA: TGTTCCAGCAGCTTAGCGCGGACAGGGCATCCAGATACGCAGTATTTT. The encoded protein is CSSSLARTGHPDTQYF.